Following are 18 T cell receptor beta chains from one sample sequenced in a study of T cells after yellow fever vaccination. TCRdb re-called the 5' RACE reads through MiXCR, storing one row per CDR3 protein. This table holds about 330,000 distinct CDR3 sequences, around 7% found once. The sequencing used PBMCs, collected around 45 days after the first yellow fever vaccination. These receptors were collected from a man between 18 and 35 years old who received the YFV17D yellow fever vaccine.

This clonotype occurred a few times. This chain links TRBV6-1 with TRBJ2-1; TRBD1 agrees at 7 bases. The V segment lost 6 bases and the J segment 8 bases; nucleotides outside the gene matches: 4. CDR1 and CDR2 (germline): MNHNS, SASEGT. The CDR3 is 12 residues long. The CDR3: CASSDRVDEQFF. The CDR3 DNA is TGTGCCAGCAGCGACAGGGTAGATGAGCAGTTCTTC.

The chain links TRBV4-1 to TRBJ1-4; D is possibly TRBD1 (5 bases). The CDR3 covers 14 residues. CDR1 and CDR2 (germline): MGHRA, YSYEKL. Trimming removed 1 base at V and 8 bases at J, with 11 bases between. The CDR3 loop reads CASSQGDYGEKLFF. The CDR3 DNA reads TGCGCCAGCAGCCAAGGGGACTACGGGGAAAAACTGTTTTTT.

This clonotype was seen a few times. The V call is TRBV9, the J call TRBJ2-5, with TRBD1 matching 7 bases. This CDR3 is 15 amino acids long. CDR1 is SGDLS and CDR2 is YYNGEE in the germline V gene. V lost 0 bases to trimming and J lost 5 bases; unmatched junction nucleotides: 7. CDR3 residues: CASSVGGGVSETQYF. The CDR3, as DNA: TGTGCCAGCAGCGTAGGAGGGGGCGTTTCCGAGACCCAGTACTTC.

This clonotype was counted between two and nine times. The V call is TRBV7-9, the J call TRBJ2-7; D is ambiguous. Trimming removed 5 bases from V and 4 bases from J, with 9 bases in between. In germline, CDR1 is SEHNR, CDR2 FQNEAQ (reference sequence). The CDR3 runs 12 residues. CDR3 in DNA: TGTGCCAGCAGCCAAACCTGGTACGAGCAGTACTTC. Protein: CASSQTWYEQYF.

The rearrangement links TRBV12-3 or TRBV12-4 to TRBJ1-5, with D possibly being TRBD1 (5 bases). The ends were cut back, 6 bases at V and 1 base at J, with 16 bases in the middle. The CDR3 is made up of 16 amino acids. In DNA, the CDR3 is TGTGCCAGCAGATGGGGCGGAATCTTAAGCAATCAGCCCCAGCATTTT. Protein product: CASRWGGILSNQPQHF.

The chain links TRBV12-3 or TRBV12-4 to TRBJ1-3; D remains ambiguous. CDR3 length equals 15 residues. V shed 4 bases and J shed 2 bases, with 12 bases lying between them. The CDR3 nucleotides read TGTGCCAGCAGTTCCCCCGGCGGGGCTGGAAACACCATATATTTT. Its translation is CASSSPGGAGNTIYF.

The chain joins TRBV7-2 to TRBJ2-5, with D uncertain. This CDR3 has 14 residues. V was trimmed by 1 base and J by 7 bases, leaving 13 bases between them. Germline V lookup: CDR1 SGHTA, CDR2 FQGNSA. Here the CDR3 DNA reads TGTGCCAGCAGCTTAGGGTGGCTTGAGGCGACCCAGTACTTC. Protein sequence: CASSLGWLEATQYF.

This clonotype was seen a few times. This sequence joins TRBV7-6 and TRBJ1-1; D unresolved. V lost 2 bases, J lost 1 base, and 11 bases lay in between. Germline V gene lookup returns CDR1 SGHVS and CDR2 FNYEAQ. The CDR3 has 15 amino acids. The CDR3, as DNA: TGTGCCAGCAGCTTACCGGGGAACGCGAACACTGAAGCTTTCTTT. It yields the protein CASSLPGNANTEAFF. The variable domain in full, with the rest retrieved from reference TRBV7-6 and TRBJ1-1, is GAGVSQSPRYKVTKRGQDVALRCDPISGHVSLYWYRQALGQGPEFLTYFNYEAQQDKSGLPNDRFSAERPEGSISTLTIQRTEQRDSAMYRCASSLPGNANTEAFFGQGTRLTVV.

This clonotype was detected only a few times. The J gene is TRBJ2-1, the V gene TRBV18; the match to TRBD2 covers 9 bases. The CDR3 totals 16 residues. Germline CDR1 reads KGHSH; CDR2 reads LQKENI. J lost 0 bases, V lost 7 bases, and 7 bases had no gene match. The CDR3: CASLSLAGSSYNEQFF. The CDR3 region has the DNA TGTGCCAGCTTATCTCTAGCGGGGAGCTCCTACAATGAGCAGTTCTTC.

This clonotype showed up just a few times. This chain's CDR3 is CASSLRDGANVLTF. CDR3 DNA: TGCGCCAGCAGCTTACGGGATGGGGCCAACGTCCTGACTTTC. V is TRBV5-1 and J is TRBJ2-6, with D possibly matching TRBD2 (5 bases). V was pared by 2 bases and J by 3 bases, with 6 bases between. This CDR3 is built from 14 residues. Germline V gene data show CDR1 as SGHRS and CDR2 as YFSETQ.

The chain couples TRBV6-1 to TRBJ1-1; D is ambiguous. V was shortened by 5 bases and J by 4 bases, with 17 bases between the two germline ends. Germline loops: CDR1 MNHNS, CDR2 SASEGT. The CDR3 runs to 15 residues. This CDR3 is CASSRRSGMGTEAFF. CDR3 DNA sequence: TGTGCCAGCAGTCGAAGGTCAGGCATGGGCACTGAAGCTTTCTTT.

This clonotype was picked up many times. The chain couples TRBV9 to TRBJ2-5, with 10 positions matching TRBD2. CDR3 size: 16 residues. The trim removed 0 bases at V and 5 bases at J, leaving 7 bases unmatched. Germline-derived CDR1 and CDR2 are SGDLS and YYNGEE. As DNA, the CDR3 is TGTGCCAGCAGCGTAGTCAGCGGGGGGGCCGGGGAGACCCAGTACTTC. As protein: CASSVVSGGAGETQYF.

The rearrangement uses TRBV27 and TRBJ2-1; no firm D call. The germline gives CDR1 MNHEY, CDR2 SMNVEV (reference sequence). Trimming cost V 8 bases and J 0 bases, with 14 bases left between them. CDR3 size: 15 residues. This CDR3 reads CASGALTSSYNEQFF. The DNA of the CDR3 is TGTGCCAGCGGCGCCTTGACGAGCTCCTACAATGAGCAGTTCTTC.

The chain links TRBV7-2 to TRBJ2-6; no definite D call. Germline CDR1 SGHTA, CDR2 FQGNSA. Trimming stripped 3 bases from V and 1 base from J, with 7 bases between. The CDR3 is 15 residues long. The CDR3 DNA follows: TGTGCCAGCAGCTTTGGTGGGTCTGGGGCCAACGTCCTGACTTTC. Residues: CASSFGGSGANVLTF.

The chain combines TRBV5-1 with TRBJ2-3; 13 positions agree with TRBD2. This CDR3 has 16 residues. Germline lookup yields CDR1 SGHRS and CDR2 YFSETQ. The V segment lost 10 bases and the J segment 2 bases; nucleotides outside the gene matches: 10. The CDR3 DNA sequence: TGCGCCTACGGGGGACTAGCGGGGAATCACACAGATACGCAGTATTTT. Amino acids: CAYGGLAGNHTDTQYF.

The V call is TRBV18, the J call TRBJ1-1; D possibly corresponds to TRBD1 (6 bases). The CDR3 is 16 residues long. V lost 0 bases and J lost 0, with 11 bases in between. The germline V gene encodes CDR1 KGHSH and CDR2 LQKENI. The CDR3 DNA reads as TGTGCCAGCTCACCACCTTCACAGGGAGTGAACACTGAAGCTTTCTTT. Its translation is CASSPPSQGVNTEAFF.

The chain carries TRBV4-1 and TRBJ2-1; a weak D match, TRBD1 (5 bases). Germline CDR1 reads MGHRA; CDR2 reads YSYEKL. V shed 2 bases and J shed 0 bases, with 11 bases lying between them. CDR3 size: 16 residues. DNA of the CDR3: TGCGCCAGCAGCCAACCTTCCAGGGCCTCCTACAATGAGCAGTTCTTC. Its protein is CASSQPSRASYNEQFF.

In its sample, this clonotype was seen many times. The V call is TRBV12-3 or TRBV12-4, the J call TRBJ1-2; no clear D gene. The CDR3 covers 13 residues. V was clipped by 1 base and J by 5 bases, with 8 bases between them. CDR3 region: CASSLGSNYGYTF. CDR3 nucleotides: TGTGCCAGCAGTTTAGGGTCAAATTATGGCTACACCTTC.